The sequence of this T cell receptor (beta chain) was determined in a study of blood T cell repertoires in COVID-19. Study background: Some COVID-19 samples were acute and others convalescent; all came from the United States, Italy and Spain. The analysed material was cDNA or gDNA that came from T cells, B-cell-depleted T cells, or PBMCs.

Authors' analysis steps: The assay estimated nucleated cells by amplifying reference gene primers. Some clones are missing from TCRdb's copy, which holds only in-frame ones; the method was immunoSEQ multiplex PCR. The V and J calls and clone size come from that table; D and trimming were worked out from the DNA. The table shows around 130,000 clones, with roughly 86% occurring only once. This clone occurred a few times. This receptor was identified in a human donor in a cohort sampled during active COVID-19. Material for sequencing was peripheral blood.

The DNA of the CDR3 is TGTGCCAGCAGCTTAACAAACGGGGGGCCCCAGCATTTT. Amino acids: CASSLTNGGPQHF. The V and J genes are TRBV11-2 and TRBJ1-5; D is possibly TRBD1 (5 bases). The CDR3 is made up of 13 amino acids. Per the germline V gene, CDR1 is SGHAT and CDR2 is FQNNGV. V was pared by 2 bases and J by 9 bases, with 11 bases between.